This TCR beta chain was sequenced for a study of PD-L1 blockade in urothelial cancer. Across the study: Patients commenced intravenous atezolizumab, 1,200 mg every 3 weeks, in the mid-2010s. Each blood sample yielded a median of about 150,000 T cells.

Time point: pretreatment peripheral blood. Patients each gave 1 to 8 samples, pretreatment and on-treatment. Every PCR was spiked with synthetic TCR analog templates. Profiled with immunoSEQ multiplex PCR; TCRdb holds only in-frame clones, not every one. Here the sample spans about 35,000 clones, 75% to 85% being singletons. The V gene end was trimmed by 0 bases and the J gene end by 5 bases; junction bases not matched to a gene: 8. The CDR3 has 16 amino acids. Germline assignment: CDR1 SGHRS and CDR2 YFSETQ. The gene calls are TRBV5-1 and TRBJ1-1; 9 nucleotides match TRBD1. The sample in question was PBMCs, obtained around atezolizumab (anti-PD-L1) treatment. The sequence was collected from a man aged 60 to 69 with urothelial cancer. The CDR3 is CASSLDGTGQPTEAFF. DNA of the CDR3: TGCGCCAGCAGCTTGGACGGGACAGGGCAACCGACTGAAGCTTTCTTT.